This T cell receptor (beta chain) was captured in a study of T cells in Graves' hyperthyroidism and ophthalmopathy. Whole-study findings and limits: Patients with ophthalmopathy were separated from those with stable hyperthyroidism by a 13 V-J model. Blood also showed most of the thyroid clonotypes that were expanded above 0.001.

Concerning this clonotype: Its specificity is unknown. A single base separates this from a much larger clone, so it may be a read error.

Deletions cut 6 bases from V and 5 bases from J, with 15 bases between. Germline V gene data show CDR1 as SGHRS and CDR2 as YFSETQ. The CDR3 is made up of 14 amino acids. Amplification of TCR beta CDR3 regions used RNA as the template. HTBI primers were the set used in a first-round RT-PCR of the TCR CDR3. TCRdb reanalysed the multiplex PCR reads using MiXCR and keeps one entry per CDR3 protein. The data show some 250,000 distinct CDR3 sequences, about 15% seen once. Exclusions: uncontrolled infection, other autoimmune disease, pregnancy, lactation. This clonotype originated in a woman aged 50 to 60 with Graves' hyperthyroidism that later progressed to Graves' ophthalmopathy. The sequencing input was blood. The gene calls are TRBV5-1 and TRBJ2-4; D is tentatively TRBD1 or TRBD2 (5 bases each). The CDR3, as DNA: TGCGCCAGCATGCTGACAAGAGGGGAAAACATTCAGTACTTC. Its protein product is CASMLTRGENIQYF.